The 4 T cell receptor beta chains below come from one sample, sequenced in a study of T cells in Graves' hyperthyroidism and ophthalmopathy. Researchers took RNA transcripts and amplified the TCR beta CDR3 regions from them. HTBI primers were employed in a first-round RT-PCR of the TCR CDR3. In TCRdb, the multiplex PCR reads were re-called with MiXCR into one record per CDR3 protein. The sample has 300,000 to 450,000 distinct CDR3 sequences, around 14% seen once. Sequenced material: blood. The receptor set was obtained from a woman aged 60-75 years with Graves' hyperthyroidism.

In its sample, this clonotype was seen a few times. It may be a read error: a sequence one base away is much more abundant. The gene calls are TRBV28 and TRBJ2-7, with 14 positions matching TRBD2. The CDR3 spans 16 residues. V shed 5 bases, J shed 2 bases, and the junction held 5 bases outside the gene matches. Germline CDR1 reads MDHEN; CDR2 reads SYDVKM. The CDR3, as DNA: TGTGCCAGCAGTACAGGACTAGCGGGAGGTGCCTACGAGCAGTACTTC. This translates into CASSTGLAGGAYEQYF.

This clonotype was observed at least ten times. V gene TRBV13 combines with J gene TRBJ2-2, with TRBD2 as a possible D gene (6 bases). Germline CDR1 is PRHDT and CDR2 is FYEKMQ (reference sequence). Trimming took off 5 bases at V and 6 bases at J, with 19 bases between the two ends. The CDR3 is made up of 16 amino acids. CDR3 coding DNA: TGTGCCAGCAGCGGAGATAGCGGCCAAGCCTCCGGGGAGCTGTTTTTT. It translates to CASSGDSGQASGELFF.

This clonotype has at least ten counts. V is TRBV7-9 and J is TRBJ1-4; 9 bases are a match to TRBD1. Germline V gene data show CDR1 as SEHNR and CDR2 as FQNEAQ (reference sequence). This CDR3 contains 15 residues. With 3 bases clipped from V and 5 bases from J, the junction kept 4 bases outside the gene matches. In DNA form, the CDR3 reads TGTGCCAGCAGCTTCCTCGGGACAGGGAATGAAAAACTGTTTTTT. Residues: CASSFLGTGNEKLFF.

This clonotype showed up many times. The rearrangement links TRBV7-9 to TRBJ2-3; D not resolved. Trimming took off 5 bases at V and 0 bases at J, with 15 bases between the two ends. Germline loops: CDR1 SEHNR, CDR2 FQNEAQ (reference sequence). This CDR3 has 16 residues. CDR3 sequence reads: CASSQPTSPSTDTQYF. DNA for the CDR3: TGTGCCAGCAGCCAACCGACGTCGCCGAGCACAGATACGCAGTATTTT. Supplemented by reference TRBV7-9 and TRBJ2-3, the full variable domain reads DTGVSQNPRHKITKRGQNVTFRCDPISEHNRLYWYRQTLGQGPEFLTYFQNEAQLEKSRLLSDRFSAERPKGSFSTLEIQRTEQGDSAMYLCASSQPTSPSTDTQYFGPGTRLTVL.